This T cell receptor (beta chain) appears in the sequencing data of a study of blood T cell repertoires in COVID-19. Study-level information: The United States, Italy and Spain were the sources of the acute and convalescent COVID-19 samples. Nucleic acid was either cDNA or gDNA, and it came from T cells, B-cell-depleted T cells, or PBMCs.

CDR1 and CDR2 from the germline V gene are SQVTM and ANQGSEA. CDR3 length: 16 amino acids. V was pared by 6 bases and J by 4 bases, with 14 bases of the junction left unmatched. This clone showed up just a few times. Under the authors' procedure: From reference gene primer amplification, estimates of nucleated cell counts were derived. The data were produced by immunoSEQ multiplex PCR, yet TCRdb's version contains in-frame clones alone and is incomplete. V and J calls and clone size are given by that table; D and trimming were obtained from the DNA. This sample has around 150,000 clones, with almost 85% found just once.

This clonotype was obtained from a woman aged 80 or older with acute or convalescent COVID-19. The sequencing input was peripheral blood. The rearrangement joins TRBV29-1 to TRBJ2-3; TRBD2 agrees at 9 bases. CDR3 protein: CSVDSPGLADPDTQYF. The CDR3 region has the DNA TGCAGCGTCGATTCCCCGGGACTAGCAGATCCAGATACGCAGTATTTT.